The rows below give T cell receptor beta chains drawn from one sample of a study of T cell responses to AZD1222 COVID-19 vaccine. Some clones are missing from TCRdb's copy, which holds only in-frame ones; the method was immunoSEQ multiplex PCR. This table has tens of thousands of clones, around nine tenths appearing once. This material consisted of peripheral blood, taken on day 0 of AZD1222 vaccination. Receptors originate from an adult in good health. The CDR3 runs from the conserved cysteine through the conserved F or W. The order of the fields is clone size, CDR3 length, V gene, J gene, D gene, CDR3 protein, CDR3 DNA. D genes are given only for firm matches. A clone size is listed for some rows: how often the clone was seen (once, few, many), or a class if it is expanded.

.	13	TRBV27	TRBJ2-3	.	CASSFRGTDTQYF	TGTGCCAGCAGTTTCCGTGGCACAGATACGCAGTATTTT
.	13	TRBV7-9	TRBJ1-2	.	CASSFDQGGGYTF	TGTGCCAGCAGCTTTGATCAGGGAGGGGGCTACACCTTC
.	15	TRBV6-5	TRBJ2-6	.	CASRNSLSGANVLTF	TGTGCCAGCAGGAACAGTCTCTCTGGGGCCAACGTCCTGACTTTC
.	14	TRBV6-5	TRBJ1-1	.	CASSYSDGYTEAFF	TGTGCCAGCAGTTATTCAGACGGTTACACTGAAGCTTTCTTT
.	13	TRBV27	TRBJ2-1	.	CASSGRLADEQFF	TGTGCCAGCTCTGGGCGGCTCGCCGATGAGCAGTTCTTC
.	16	TRBV11-2	TRBJ2-6	.	CASSSARASGANVLTF	TGTGCCAGCAGCTCGGCCAGGGCCTCTGGGGCCAACGTCCTGACTTTC
.	15	TRBV9	TRBJ1-6	.	CASSWGGSYNSPLHF	TGTGCCAGCTCATGGGGGGGTTCCTATAATTCACCCCTCCACTTT
.	15	TRBV2	TRBJ1-5	.	CASSEAPTGNQPQHF	TGTGCCAGCAGTGAAGCGCCGACGGGTAATCAGCCCCAGCATTTT
.	11	TRBV20-1	TRBJ1-4	.	CSAGTNEKLFF	TGCAGTGCTGGGACAAATGAAAAACTGTTTTTT
.	15	TRBV5-1	TRBJ1-1	TRBD1	CASSPGQVINTEAFF	TGCGCCAGCAGCCCGGGACAGGTTATTAACACTGAAGCTTTCTTT
once	12	TRBV12-3/TRBV12-4	TRBJ2-1	.	CASSRGGNEQFF	TGTGCCAGCAGCCGTGGGGGCAATGAGCAGTTCTTC
few	13	TRBV7-9	TRBJ1-1	.	CASSPAVNTEAFF	TGTGCCAGCAGCCCTGCGGTTAACACTGAAGCTTTCTTT
.	18	TRBV19	TRBJ1-5	.	CASSIETAGFYSNQPQHF	TGTGCCAGTAGTATAGAGACGGCCGGATTTTATAGCAATCAGCCCCAGCATTTT
.	14	TRBV6-1	TRBJ1-2	.	CASSEAGLAYGYTF	TGTGCCAGCAGTGAAGCGGGGCTAGCCTATGGCTACACCTTC
.	14	TRBV7-3	TRBJ2-4	.	CASSLGWGRNIQYF	TGTGCCAGCAGCTTAGGGTGGGGGAGAAACATTCAGTACTTC
.	16	TRBV9	TRBJ1-2	.	CASSPHEGGRIDGYTF	TGTGCCAGCAGCCCCCATGAGGGGGGCCGAATAGATGGCTACACCTTC
.	14	TRBV28	TRBJ1-2	.	CASKTGWRYYGYTF	TGTGCCAGCAAAACCGGGTGGCGTTACTATGGCTACACCTTC
.	11	TRBV9	TRBJ2-5	.	CASSVEKTQYF	TGTGCCAGCAGCGTAGAGAAGACCCAGTACTTC
.	15	TRBV7-9	TRBJ2-3	TRBD1	CASSLGTGDTDTQYF	TGTGCCAGCAGCTTAGGGACAGGGGACACAGATACGCAGTATTTT
.	15	TRBV7-7	TRBJ2-5	TRBD1	CASSLGGQGTETQYF	TGTGCTAGCAGCTTAGGGGGACAGGGAACAGAGACCCAGTACTTC
.	17	TRBV4-2	TRBJ2-1	TRBD2	CASSQDIAGGLYNEQFF	TGTGCCAGCAGCCAAGATATCGCGGGGGGGCTCTACAATGAGCAGTTCTTC
once	19	TRBV7-2	TRBJ2-3	TRBD2	CASSLRSGGAGGITDTQYF	TGTGCCAGCAGCTTACGCAGCGGGGGGGCTGGGGGAATCACAGATACGCAGTATTTT
.	13	TRBV6-5	TRBJ1-3	.	CAIRAYSGNTIYF	TGTGCCATCCGGGCCTACTCTGGAAACACCATATATTTT
.	13	TRBV4-1	TRBJ1-4	.	CASSRTENEKLFF	TGCGCCAGCAGCCGCACGGAGAATGAAAAACTGTTTTTT
few	16	TRBV19	TRBJ1-1	TRBD1	CASSIAKDRPGTEAFF	TGTGCCAGTAGTATAGCGAAGGACAGGCCGGGGACTGAAGCTTTCTTT
.	13	TRBV6-5	TRBJ1-2	TRBD1	CASSSGQGYGYTF	TGTGCCAGCAGTTCGGGACAGGGCTATGGCTACACCTTC